Sequencing of this TCR beta chain was carried out in a study of preoperative IRX-2 immunotherapy in early breast cancer (dated by TCRdb to about 2019). According to the germline V gene (reference sequence), CDR1 reads LNHDA and CDR2 reads SQIVND. Here V drops 7 bases and J drops 4 bases, and the junction holds 8 bases not matched to any gene. The CDR3 holds 15 amino acids from the cysteine to the phenylalanine. Only the CDR3 DNA stays, 45 bases, in frame from base 1. Explained via the paper, the treatment or condition label denotes: preoperative locoregional IRX-2 cytokine immunotherapy. The samples were obtained from a phase Ib study that tested preoperative, locoregional IRX-2 cytokine immunotherapy meant to prime immune responses. Before surgery, IRX-2 was given to the donors, who were patients with early-stage breast cancer. Worth noting for this clone: Its antigen is not yet known. It has no much larger one-base neighbor in the sample; base qualities were not kept.

The library was produced with the immunoSEQ multiplex PCR assay. The immuneACCESS repertoire file appears here via TCRdb, limited to in-frame rearrangements. These files lack a portion of the clones; in checked studies, under half of the deficit traces to unresolved V genes, and the cause of the others is not known. Recorded for this sample are about 33,000 clones; nearly 90% of them occurred a single time. The ten largest clones add up to about 1.6% of the sample. The source was tumor tissue, collected after IRX-2 immunotherapy. The receptor's source is a human donor with breast cancer. The chain couples TRBV19 to TRBJ2-3; TRBD2 matches 10 bases in the middle. The nucleotide sequence is TGTGCCAGTACCCTGGCCCTAGCGGGGGCAGATACGCAGTATTTT. This yields the protein CASTLALAGADTQYF.